Shown below are 17 T cell receptor beta chains from a single sample sequenced in a study of beta chain features in type 1 diabetes. Reverse transcription of all isolated RNA meant that expressed TCRB transcripts were sequenced. The repertoire was sequenced with immunoSEQ multiplex PCR; TCRdb's copy has only in-frame clones and lacks some. The sample shows about 410,000 clones, approximately 15% of them seen only once. Sequenced material: naive CD4+ T cells from blood. The source of these receptors is a man aged 25 to 45 in good health.

This chain uses TRBV7-2 with TRBJ2-4, with unresolved D. This CDR3 comprises 12 residues. Germline CDR1 SGHTA, CDR2 FQGNSA. V lost 2 bases and J lost 7, with 6 bases in between. The CDR3 reads CASSLSLNIQYF. DNA for the CDR3: TGTGCCAGCAGCTTATCCCTGAACATTCAGTACTTC.

This clone was counted a few times. The genes are TRBV11-2 and TRBJ2-7; possibly TRBD1 for D (5 bases). This CDR3 is 14 amino acids long. Germline lookup yields CDR1 SGHAT and CDR2 FQNNGV. V was pared by 5 bases and J by 4 bases, with 15 bases between. CDR3 residues: CASSIMSPGYEQYF. The CDR3 DNA sequence: TGTGCCAGCAGCATCATGTCCCCAGGGTACGAGCAGTACTTC.

The chain combines TRBV18 with TRBJ2-1; 11 bases map to TRBD1. From germline, CDR1 is KGHSH and CDR2 LQKENI. CDR3 length equals 15 residues. J gave up 5 bases and V 3 bases, and 3 bases lay outside the gene matches. DNA of the CDR3: TGTGCCAGCTCACCCGGACAGGGGGCACACAATGAGCAGTTCTTC. It specifies CASSPGQGAHNEQFF.

DNA of the CDR3: TGTGCCAGCAAGGGGAGCGAAACCAAAAACATTCAGTACTTC. Protein product: CASKGSETKNIQYF. The chain employs TRBV11-2 and TRBJ2-4; the D call may be TRBD1 or TRBD2 (5 bases each). V dropped 7 bases and J dropped 2 bases, with 12 bases sitting between them. Germline-derived CDR1 and CDR2 are SGHAT and FQNNGV. CDR3 length: 14 amino acids.

The J gene is TRBJ2-5, the V gene TRBV14; 8 positions agree with TRBD2. Trimming took 4 bases from V and 0 from J; bases not matched to a gene: 4. The CDR3 loop spans 15 amino acids. Germline CDR1 SGHDN, CDR2 FVKESK. The CDR3 region is CASSRSGGYQETQYF. CDR3 DNA: TGTGCCAGCAGCCGGAGCGGGGGATACCAAGAGACCCAGTACTTC. The full variable domain, its missing parts supplied by reference TRBV14 and TRBJ2-5, is EAGVTQFPSHSVIEKGQTVTLRCDPISGHDNLYWYRRVMGKEIKFLLHFVKESKQDESGMPNNRFLAERTGGTYSTLKVQPAELEDSGVYFCASSRSGGYQETQYFGPGTRLLVL.

The J gene is TRBJ2-2, the V gene TRBV29-1; 7 bases fit TRBD1. From germline, CDR1 is SQVTM and CDR2 ANQGSEA. With V trimmed by 7 bases and J by 0 bases, 2 bases remained unmatched. This CDR3 has 13 residues. The CDR3 loop reads CSGDSSNTGELFF. The DNA of the CDR3 is TGCAGCGGGGACAGCTCGAACACCGGGGAGCTGTTTTTT.

The sample holds a few counts of this clone. Distinct nucleotide sequences in the sample also encode this CDR3. The rearrangement joins TRBV5-1 to TRBJ2-7; D gene unclear. This CDR3 region has 11 residues. V lost 3 bases, J lost 4 bases, and 5 bases lay in between. The germline V gene has CDR1 SGHRS and CDR2 YFSETQ. CDR3 in amino acids: CASSSAYEQYF. In nucleotides, the CDR3 is TGCGCCAGCAGCTCTGCTTACGAGCAGTACTTC.

This clone was observed at least ten times. This chain uses TRBV29-1 with TRBJ2-4, with TRBD1 matching over 9 bases. The junction had 3 bases not matched to a gene; V was cut back by 6 bases and J by 6 bases. Germline CDR1 reads SQVTM; CDR2 reads ANQGSEA. The CDR3 totals 12 residues. This CDR3 is CSVPTGGNIQYF. CDR3 DNA: TGCAGCGTACCGACAGGGGGAAACATTCAGTACTTC.

Here the CDR3 reads CASSLRGRETQYF. In nucleotides, the CDR3 is TGCGCCAGCAGCTTAAGGGGCCGGGAGACCCAGTACTTC. The chain carries TRBV5-1 and TRBJ2-5; D is possibly TRBD1 (5 bases). The ends were cut back, 2 bases at V and 5 bases at J, with 10 bases in the middle. The CDR3 extends over 13 amino acids. Germline lookup yields CDR1 SGHRS and CDR2 YFSETQ.

This clone has only a few counts. The chain is built from TRBV5-1 and TRBJ2-7, with 7 bases matching TRBD1. CDR3 length equals 14 residues. Trimming cost V 4 bases and J 3 bases; bases outside gene matches: 7. In germline, CDR1 is SGHRS, CDR2 YFSETQ. Here the CDR3 reads CASSLPGQHYEQYF. In nucleotides, the CDR3 is TGCGCCAGCAGCCTCCCGGGACAGCACTACGAGCAGTACTTC.

This clone has more than one count but fewer than ten. The V call is TRBV4-3, the J call TRBJ2-1; 10 positions match TRBD2. The CDR3 is 17 amino acids. The J segment lost 9 bases and the V segment lost 1 base, leaving 12 bases of the junction unmatched. Germline V gene lookup returns CDR1 LGHNA and CDR2 YSLEER. As DNA, the CDR3 is TGCGCCAGCAGCCAAGTGGTAGGGCTAGCGGGAGTCTCTGAGCAGTTCTTC. This codes for CASSQVVGLAGVSEQFF.

The DNA of the CDR3 is TGTGCCAGCAGCTTAAGAGTGTATGAGCAGTTCTTC. This gives the protein CASSLRVYEQFF. The J gene is TRBJ2-1, the V gene TRBV7-2; D uncertain. The CDR3 spans 12 residues. Trimming stripped 2 bases from V and 8 bases from J, with 7 bases between. Looked up from germline, CDR1 is SGHTA and CDR2 is FQGNSA.

This clone was picked up a small number of times. The rearrangement links TRBV4-3 to TRBJ2-5, with 9 positions matching TRBD1. The CDR3 is 14 residues long. Trimming took 4 bases from V and 4 from J; bases not matched to a gene: 4. Per the germline V gene, CDR1 is LGHNA and CDR2 is YSLEER. In DNA, the CDR3 is TGCGCCAGCAGCCGGACAGGGGACAGAGAGACCCAGTACTTC. Translating gives CASSRTGDRETQYF.

The chain links TRBV15 to TRBJ2-5; either TRBD1 or TRBD2 may fit D (6 bases each). Germline CDR1 and CDR2: LNHNV and YYDKDF (reference sequence). This CDR3 has 16 amino acids. V shed 1 base and J shed 5 bases, with 17 bases lying between them. The CDR3 DNA is TGTGCCACCAGCAGAGCGGGGGCAGGGATTAGGGAGACCCAGTACTTC. This encodes CATSRAGAGIRETQYF. Using reference TRBV15 and TRBJ2-5 for the parts outside the CDR3, the full variable domain is DAMVIQNPRYQVTQFGKPVTLSCSQTLNHNVMYWYQQKSSQAPKLLFHYYDKDFNNEADTPDNFQSRRPNTSFCFLDIRSPGLGDTAMYLCATSRAGAGIRETQYFGPGTRLLVL.

This clone has a handful of counts. The rearrangement joins TRBV7-9 to TRBJ1-2; unclear D gene. The length of the CDR3 is 14 residues. With 5 bases removed from V and 4 bases from J, the gap between germline ends came to 14 bases. Germline V CDR1 and CDR2: SEHNR, FQNEAQ (reference sequence). The CDR3 spells CASSLWTDGYGYTF. The CDR3 bases are TGTGCCAGCAGCCTCTGGACGGATGGCTATGGCTACACCTTC.

The chain carries TRBV30 and TRBJ2-3; D unresolved. Germline V gene lookup returns CDR1 GTSNPN and CDR2 SVGIG (reference sequence). The V gene lost 7 bases and the J gene lost 1 base, with 6 bases spanning the gap. The CDR3 spans 11 residues. The CDR3 loop is CALDGTDTQYF. The CDR3 DNA reads TGTGCCTTGGATGGCACAGATACGCAGTATTTT.

The chain carries TRBV19 and TRBJ2-4; 7 bases map to TRBD1. This CDR3 spans 15 amino acids. The V gene end was trimmed by 4 bases and the J gene end by 0 bases; junction bases not matched to a gene: 3. Germline loops: CDR1 LNHDA, CDR2 SQIVND (reference sequence). CDR3 in DNA: TGTGCCAGTAGTAACAGGGGCCTAGCCAAAAACATTCAGTACTTC. Amino acids: CASSNRGLAKNIQYF. The whole variable domain, filled in from reference TRBV19 and TRBJ2-4, reads DGGITQSPKYLFRKEGQNVTLSCEQNLNHDAMYWYRQDPGQGLRLIYYSQIVNDFQKGDIAEGYSVSREKKESFPLTVTSAQKNPTAFYLCASSNRGLAKNIQYFGAGTRLSVL.